A single sample gave rise to the 22 T cell receptor beta chains below, sequenced in a study of OX40 agonist ivuxolimab in advanced cancers. TCRdb's table, derived via immunoSEQ multiplex PCR, lists solely in-frame clones and lacks some. The sample shows around 69,000 clones, 80% to 90% of them seen only once. The sample was CD4+ or CD8+ T cells sorted from blood, taken in a trial of the OX40 agonist ivuxolimab. The source is an adult with an advanced solid tumor such as melanoma, head and neck, liver or kidney cancer.

The rearrangement links TRBV7-6 to TRBJ2-7, with 11 bases aligning to TRBD1. Germline assignment: CDR1 SGHVS and CDR2 FNYEAQ. V dropped 7 bases and J dropped 3; count of bases not matched to a gene: 8. The CDR3 is 15 residues long. CDR3 protein: CASTQGTGGIYEQYF. The CDR3 DNA reads TGTGCCAGCACGCAAGGGACAGGGGGTATCTACGAGCAGTACTTC.

The chain combines TRBV6-5 with TRBJ1-4; TRBD1 agrees at 11 bases. This CDR3 comprises 14 residues. CDR1 is MNHEY and CDR2 is SVGAGI in the germline V gene. With V trimmed by 6 bases and J by 7 bases, 4 bases remained unmatched. The CDR3 DNA is TGTGCCAGCAGACGGGGACAGGGGGTTGAAAAACTGTTTTTT. It is translated as CASRRGQGVEKLFF.

The count of this clone is one. CDR3: CASIPRLAGIDEQFF. CDR3 nucleotide sequence: TGTGCCAGCATTCCTAGACTAGCGGGAATCGATGAGCAGTTCTTC. J is TRBJ2-1 and V is TRBV2; TRBD2 agrees at 11 bases. CDR1 and CDR2 (germline): SNHLY, FYNNEI. The junction had 10 bases not matched to a gene; V was cut back by 7 bases and J by 8 bases. The CDR3 is made up of 15 amino acids.

The rearrangement links TRBV29-1 to TRBJ2-3; D is perhaps TRBD2 (7 bases). This CDR3 is built from 14 residues. Trimming left V 6 bases short and J 9 bases short, with 22 bases between. The germline CDR1 and CDR2 sequences are SQVTM and ANQGSEA. In nucleotides, the CDR3 is TGCAGCGTCGCGACTCGACTAGCCAGGGGCACGCAGTATTTT. Encoded protein: CSVATRLARGTQYF.

The chain uses TRBV18 and TRBJ2-5; 8 bases are a match to TRBD2. Trimming took 4 bases from V and 4 from J; bases not matched to a gene: 11. CDR3 length: 16 amino acids. Germline V gene lookup returns CDR1 KGHSH and CDR2 LQKENI. CDR3 DNA: TGTGCCAGCTCACTACGGGAAAGCGGGAGTGGAGAGACCCAGTACTTC. The encoded protein is CASSLRESGSGETQYF. Filled out from reference TRBV18 and TRBJ2-5, the complete variable domain reads NAGVMQNPRHLVRRRGQEARLRCSPMKGHSHVYWYRQLPEEGLKFMVYLQKENIIDESGMPKERFSAEFPKEGPSILRIQQVVRGDSAAYFCASSLRESGSGETQYFGPGTRLLVL.

This clone occurred a few times. The chain has TRBV14 and TRBJ1-1; D might be TRBD1 (6 bases). CDR1 SGHDN and CDR2 FVKESK come from the germline V gene. The CDR3 consists of 15 residues. V was cut by 6 bases and J by 4 bases, with 18 bases left in between. CDR3 DNA: TGTGCCAGCAGTCGGAACTTAAGGGGGTTCACTGAAGCTTTCTTT. Translated, it gives CASSRNLRGFTEAFF.

The genes are TRBV27 and TRBJ1-4, with a tentative D call TRBD1 (5 bases). Germline values: CDR1 MNHEY, CDR2 SMNVEV (reference sequence). CDR3 size: 15 residues. V was shortened by 5 bases and J by 1 base, with 11 bases between the two germline ends. In DNA, the CDR3 is TGTGCCAGCAGTACAGTTCAGGGAACTAATGAAAAACTGTTTTTT. This encodes CASSTVQGTNEKLFF.

V and J are TRBV5-1 and TRBJ2-1; 9 bases match TRBD1. This CDR3 region has 16 residues. CDR1 SGHRS and CDR2 YFSETQ come from the germline V gene. V lost 1 base to trimming and J lost 4 bases; unmatched junction nucleotides: 6. This CDR3 is CASSLLQGARYNEQFF. Written as DNA, the CDR3 is TGCGCCAGCAGCTTGCTACAGGGGGCGAGATACAATGAGCAGTTCTTC.

The chain has TRBV6-1 and TRBJ1-2; D may be TRBD1 (6 bases). Trimming stripped 7 bases from V and 4 bases from J, with 13 bases between. Germline values: CDR1 MNHNS, CDR2 SASEGT. The CDR3 is 13 residues long. The CDR3: CASTQGQIYGYTF. The CDR3 nucleotides read TGTGCCAGCACCCAAGGACAGATCTATGGCTACACCTTC.

V gene TRBV7-2 combines with J gene TRBJ2-3; D might be TRBD2 (6 bases). The CDR3 length is 13 residues. The germline V gene has CDR1 SGHTA and CDR2 FQGNSA. The V gene lost 5 bases and the J gene lost 8 bases, with 14 bases spanning the gap. The CDR3 reads CASSRLGQGTQYF. The CDR3 nucleotides are TGTGCCAGCAGCAGACTAGGTCAGGGTACGCAGTATTTT.

The chain uses TRBV13 and TRBJ2-2, with 10 bases aligning to TRBD2. The CDR3 totals 14 residues. CDR1 and CDR2 (germline): PRHDT, FYEKMQ (reference sequence). J lost 7 bases, V lost 5 bases, and 4 bases had no gene match. CDR3 residues: CASSLRLAGGELFF. The CDR3 nucleotides are TGTGCCAGCAGCCTCCGACTAGCGGGCGGGGAGCTGTTTTTT.

V gene TRBV7-3 combines with J gene TRBJ2-1, with 7 nucleotides matching TRBD2. Germline loops: CDR1 SGHTA, CDR2 FQGTGA. The CDR3 totals 15 residues. The trim removed 3 bases at V and 3 bases at J, leaving 5 bases unmatched. The chain's CDR3 is CASSFSRESYNEQFF. The CDR3 coding sequence is TGTGCCAGCAGCTTCTCGCGGGAGAGCTACAATGAGCAGTTCTTC.

V is TRBV5-5 and J is TRBJ1-2; the D is unclear. The CDR3 totals 14 residues. V lost 0 bases, J lost 2 bases, and 8 bases lay in between. The germline CDR1 and CDR2 sequences are SGHKS and YYEKEE (reference sequence). CDR3 DNA: TGTGCCAGCAGCTTGGATTCTGCGAACTATGGCTACACCTTC. Translating it yields CASSLDSANYGYTF.

CDR3 coding DNA: TGTGCCAGCACCTCCTTCGGTGAGCAGTTCTTC. It yields the protein CASTSFGEQFF. The chain links TRBV7-6 to TRBJ2-1; D gene uncertain. The CDR3 has 11 amino acids. With 7 bases removed from V and 9 bases from J, the gap between germline ends came to 10 bases. Germline assignment: CDR1 SGHVS and CDR2 FNYEAQ. Combining the CDR3 with reference TRBV7-6 and TRBJ2-1 gives the whole variable domain GAGVSQSPRYKVTKRGQDVALRCDPISGHVSLYWYRQALGQGPEFLTYFNYEAQQDKSGLPNDRFSAERPEGSISTLTIQRTEQRDSAMYRCASTSFGEQFFGPGTRLTVL.

The chain links TRBV27 to TRBJ1-1; 9 nucleotides line up with TRBD1. The length of the CDR3 is 15 residues. Trimming cost V 5 bases and J 11 bases; bases outside gene matches: 15. The germline gives CDR1 MNHEY, CDR2 SMNVEV (reference sequence). The CDR3 nucleotides read TGTGCCAGCAGTAATCCGGGGACAGGGCGTCCCTGGGCTTTCTTT. Translating it yields CASSNPGTGRPWAFF.

This clone appeared once. The V call is TRBV18, the J call TRBJ1-1; a weak D match, TRBD1 (5 bases). Germline values: CDR1 KGHSH, CDR2 LQKENI. This CDR3 is built from 14 residues. V lost 1 base, J lost 3 bases, and 9 bases lay in between. DNA for the CDR3: TGTGCCAGCTCACCACTCCGGGGGGACACTGAAGCTTTCTTT. It codes for CASSPLRGDTEAFF.

The rearrangement joins TRBV5-1 to TRBJ2-3; no clear D. Germline values: CDR1 SGHRS, CDR2 YFSETQ. The CDR3 sequence is 14 residues long. Trimming stripped 0 bases from V and 0 bases from J, with 5 bases between. DNA of the CDR3: TGCGCCAGCAGCTTGGCCGCGAGCACAGATACGCAGTATTTT. As protein: CASSLAASTDTQYF.

V is TRBV5-1 and J is TRBJ2-5; no firm D call. Trimming took 0 bases from V and 5 from J, leaving 5 bases between them. The V gene's germline CDR1 is SGHRS and CDR2 YFSETQ. The length of the CDR3 is 12 residues. In DNA form, the CDR3 reads TGCGCCAGCAGCTTGGATAGGGAGACCCAGTACTTC. Amino acid sequence: CASSLDRETQYF.

The rearrangement links TRBV19 to TRBJ2-7; 7 bases fit TRBD2. The CDR3 sequence is 14 residues long. Unmatched junction bases numbered 9, after V lost 10 bases and J lost 0 bases. Germline assignment: CDR1 LNHDA and CDR2 SQIVND (reference sequence). The DNA for the CDR3 is TGTGCCACCGAAATAGCGGGCAGCTCCTACGAGCAGTACTTC. It encodes CATEIAGSSYEQYF.

The rearrangement uses TRBV11-3 and TRBJ2-3; D remains unclear. With 3 bases removed from V and 1 base from J, the gap between germline ends came to 11 bases. Germline CDR1 and CDR2: SGHNT and YENEEA. The CDR3 is 15 amino acids. The CDR3 bases are TGTGCCAGCAGCTTCGGCGTCACACGCACAGATACGCAGTATTTT. This gives the protein CASSFGVTRTDTQYF.

The rearrangement joins TRBV7-2 to TRBJ2-5, with TRBD2 matching over 7 bases. Trimming removed 4 bases from V and 1 base from J; junction bases left unmatched: 3. Germline V gene lookup returns CDR1 SGHTA and CDR2 FQGNSA. CDR3 size: 14 residues. CDR3 sequence: CASSSASGQETQYF. The CDR3 DNA is TGTGCCAGCAGCTCGGCTAGCGGCCAAGAGACCCAGTACTTC.

The count of this clone is one. The chain has TRBV28 and TRBJ2-1; 7 bases agree with TRBD2. Germline V gene sequence: CDR1 MDHEN, CDR2 SYDVKM. V shed 2 bases, J shed 2 bases, and the junction held 3 bases outside the gene matches. The CDR3 is 15 amino acids. The CDR3 spells CASSLGRGAYNEQFF. In DNA form, the CDR3 reads TGTGCCAGCAGTTTAGGTCGGGGGGCCTACAATGAGCAGTTCTTC.